This T cell receptor beta chain was sequenced during a study of blood T cells in healthy people across ages. A note on this clonotype: Its antigen remains unknown.

Points from the study as a whole: In long-lived donors, naive CD4+ cell counts and diversity exceeded those of aged donors. Roughly linearly, TCR beta diversity per million T cells fell as age increased. CMV status of donors was not determined, possibly confounding expanded clonotype changes.

Germline values: CDR1 KGHDR, CDR2 SFDVKD. This CDR3 has 13 amino acids. Through a sample-barcoded 5' primer and a J-beta primer mix, a second PCR was run for roughly 6 to 11 cycles. Every cDNA was tagged by a template-switch adaptor with 12 random nucleotides. TCRdb reanalysed the 5' RACE reads using MiXCR and keeps one entry per CDR3 protein. Here the sample spans around 990,000 distinct CDR3 sequences, more than 30% being singletons. The chain has TRBV24-1 and TRBJ2-1; either TRBD1 or TRBD2 may supply D (6 bases each). The last part of the DNA fits TRBJ2-7 better; the J call may be wrong. This sequence was found in a man younger than 35 in good health. The sequencing sample was made of blood. The CDR3 nucleotides read TGTGCCACCAGTGGGGGGGCCTACAATGAGCAGTACTTC. It yields the protein CATSGGAYNEQYF.